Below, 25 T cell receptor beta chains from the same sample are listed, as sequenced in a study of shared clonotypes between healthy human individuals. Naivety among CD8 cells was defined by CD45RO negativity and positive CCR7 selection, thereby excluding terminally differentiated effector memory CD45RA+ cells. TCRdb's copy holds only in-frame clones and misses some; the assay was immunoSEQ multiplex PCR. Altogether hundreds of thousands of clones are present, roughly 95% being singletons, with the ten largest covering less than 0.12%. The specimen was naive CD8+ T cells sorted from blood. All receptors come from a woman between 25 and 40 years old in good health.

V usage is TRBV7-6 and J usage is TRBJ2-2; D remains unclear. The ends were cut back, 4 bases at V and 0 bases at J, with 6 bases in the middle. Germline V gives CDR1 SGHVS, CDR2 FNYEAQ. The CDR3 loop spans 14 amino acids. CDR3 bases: TGTGCCAGCAGCTCGGAAGCGAACACCGGGGAGCTGTTTTTT. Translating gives CASSSEANTGELFF.

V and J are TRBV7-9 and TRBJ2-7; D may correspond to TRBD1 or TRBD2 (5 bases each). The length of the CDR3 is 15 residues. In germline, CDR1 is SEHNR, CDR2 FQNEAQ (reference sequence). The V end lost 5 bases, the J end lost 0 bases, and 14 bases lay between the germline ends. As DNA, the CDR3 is TGTGCCAGCAGCCCCGGGACCTATAGCTCCTACGAGCAGTACTTC. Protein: CASSPGTYSSYEQYF.

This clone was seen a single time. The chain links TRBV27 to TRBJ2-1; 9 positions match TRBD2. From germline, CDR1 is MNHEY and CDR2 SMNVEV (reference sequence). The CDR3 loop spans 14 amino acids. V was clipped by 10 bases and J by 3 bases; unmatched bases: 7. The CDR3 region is CATRLADRYNEQFF. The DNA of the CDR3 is TGTGCCACCCGACTAGCGGACCGCTACAATGAGCAGTTCTTC.

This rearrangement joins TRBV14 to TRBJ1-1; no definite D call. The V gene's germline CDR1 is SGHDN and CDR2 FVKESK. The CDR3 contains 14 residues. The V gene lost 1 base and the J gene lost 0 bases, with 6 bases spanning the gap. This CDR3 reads CASSQVELNTEAFF. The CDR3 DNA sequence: TGTGCCAGCAGCCAAGTTGAGCTGAACACTGAAGCTTTCTTT.

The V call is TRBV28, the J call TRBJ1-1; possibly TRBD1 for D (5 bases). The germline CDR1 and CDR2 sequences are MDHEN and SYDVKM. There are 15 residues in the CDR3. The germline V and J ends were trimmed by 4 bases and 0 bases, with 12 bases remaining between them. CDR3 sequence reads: CASSSTVILNTEAFF. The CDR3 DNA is TGTGCCAGCAGTTCGACAGTAATACTGAACACTGAAGCTTTCTTT.

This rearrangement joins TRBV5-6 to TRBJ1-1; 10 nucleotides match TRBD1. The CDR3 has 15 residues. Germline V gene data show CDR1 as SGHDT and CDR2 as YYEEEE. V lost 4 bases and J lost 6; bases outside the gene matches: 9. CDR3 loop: CASSPTGQGWPEAFF. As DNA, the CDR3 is TGTGCCAGCAGCCCCACGGGACAGGGGTGGCCTGAAGCTTTCTTT.

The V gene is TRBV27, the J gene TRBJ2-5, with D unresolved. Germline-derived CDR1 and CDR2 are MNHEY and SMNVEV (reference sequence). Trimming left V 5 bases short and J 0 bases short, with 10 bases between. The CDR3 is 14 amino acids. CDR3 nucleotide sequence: TGTGCCAGCAGTCTCAGCCACGACCAAGAGACCCAGTACTTC. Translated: CASSLSHDQETQYF.

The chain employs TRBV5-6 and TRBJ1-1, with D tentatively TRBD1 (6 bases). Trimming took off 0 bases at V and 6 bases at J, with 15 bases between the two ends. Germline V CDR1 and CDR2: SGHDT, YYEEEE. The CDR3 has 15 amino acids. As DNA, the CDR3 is TGTGCCAGCAGCTTGGCCGGCCAGGGGTGGGCTGAAGCTTTCTTT. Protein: CASSLAGQGWAEAFF.

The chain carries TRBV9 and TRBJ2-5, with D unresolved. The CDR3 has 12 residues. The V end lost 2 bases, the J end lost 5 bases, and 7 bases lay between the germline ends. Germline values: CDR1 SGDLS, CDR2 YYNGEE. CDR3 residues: CASSVFGETQYF. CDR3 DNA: TGTGCCAGCAGCGTCTTTGGGGAGACCCAGTACTTC. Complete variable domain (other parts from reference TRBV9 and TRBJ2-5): DSGVTQTPKHLITATGQRVTLRCSPRSGDLSVYWYQQSLDQGLQFLIQYYNGEERAKGNILERFSAQQFPDLHSELNLSSLELGDSALYFCASSVFGETQYFGPGTRLLVL.

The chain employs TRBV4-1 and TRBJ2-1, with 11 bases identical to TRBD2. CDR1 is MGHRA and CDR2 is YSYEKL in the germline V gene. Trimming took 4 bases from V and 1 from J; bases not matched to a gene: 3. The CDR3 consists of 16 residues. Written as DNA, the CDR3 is TGCGCCAGCAGCCCGGGACTAGCGGATTCCTACAATGAGCAGTTCTTC. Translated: CASSPGLADSYNEQFF.

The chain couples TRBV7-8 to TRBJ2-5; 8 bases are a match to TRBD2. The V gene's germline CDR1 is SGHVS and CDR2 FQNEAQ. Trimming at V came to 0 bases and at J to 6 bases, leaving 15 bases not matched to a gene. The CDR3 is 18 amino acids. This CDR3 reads CASSLAINGKRELKTQYF. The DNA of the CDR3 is TGTGCCAGCAGCTTAGCGATAAACGGCAAGCGGGAGTTGAAGACCCAGTACTTC.

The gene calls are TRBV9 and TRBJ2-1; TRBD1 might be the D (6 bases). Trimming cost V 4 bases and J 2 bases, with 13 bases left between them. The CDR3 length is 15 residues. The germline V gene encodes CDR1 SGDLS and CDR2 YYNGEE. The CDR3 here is CASSPRQGTYNEQFF. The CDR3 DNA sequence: TGTGCCAGCAGCCCGAGGCAGGGGACCTACAATGAGCAGTTCTTC.

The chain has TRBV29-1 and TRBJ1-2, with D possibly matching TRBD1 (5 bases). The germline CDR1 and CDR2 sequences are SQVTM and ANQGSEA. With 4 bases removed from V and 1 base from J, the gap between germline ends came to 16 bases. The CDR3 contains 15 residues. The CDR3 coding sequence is TGCAGCGTTGTGGCGGCACAGGATATTAACTATGGCTACACCTTC. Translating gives CSVVAAQDINYGYTF.

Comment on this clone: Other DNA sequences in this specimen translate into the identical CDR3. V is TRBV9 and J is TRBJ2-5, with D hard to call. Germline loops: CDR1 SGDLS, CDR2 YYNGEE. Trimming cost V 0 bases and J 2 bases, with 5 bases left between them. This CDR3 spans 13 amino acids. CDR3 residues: CASSVVPQETQYF. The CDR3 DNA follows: TGTGCCAGCAGCGTAGTACCACAAGAGACCCAGTACTTC.

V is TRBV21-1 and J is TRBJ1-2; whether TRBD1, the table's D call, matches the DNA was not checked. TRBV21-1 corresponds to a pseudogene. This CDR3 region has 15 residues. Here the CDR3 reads CASSNQDRHNYGYTF. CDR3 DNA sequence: TGTGCCAGCAGCAACCAAGACAGGCACAACTATGGCTACACCTTC.

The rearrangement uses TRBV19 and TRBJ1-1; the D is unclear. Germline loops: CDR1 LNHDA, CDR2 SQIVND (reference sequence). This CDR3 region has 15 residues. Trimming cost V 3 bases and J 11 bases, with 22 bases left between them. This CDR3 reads CASSIMLELRPEAFF. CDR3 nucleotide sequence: TGTGCCAGTAGTATCATGCTAGAACTTCGCCCCGAGGCTTTCTTT.

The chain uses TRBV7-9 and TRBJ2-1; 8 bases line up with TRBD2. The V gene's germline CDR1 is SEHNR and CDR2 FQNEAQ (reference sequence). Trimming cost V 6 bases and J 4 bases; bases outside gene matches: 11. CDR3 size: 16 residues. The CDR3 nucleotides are TGTGCCAGCAGTCTGATAAGCGGGGGATTATACAATGAGCAGTTCTTC. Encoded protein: CASSLISGGLYNEQFF.

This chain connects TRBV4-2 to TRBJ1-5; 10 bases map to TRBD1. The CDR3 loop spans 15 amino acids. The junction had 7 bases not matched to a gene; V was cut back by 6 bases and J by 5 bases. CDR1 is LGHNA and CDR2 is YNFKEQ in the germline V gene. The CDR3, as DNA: TGTGCCAGCAGGGAGGGGGGGACAGGGGATCAGCCCCAGCATTTT. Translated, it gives CASREGGTGDQPQHF.

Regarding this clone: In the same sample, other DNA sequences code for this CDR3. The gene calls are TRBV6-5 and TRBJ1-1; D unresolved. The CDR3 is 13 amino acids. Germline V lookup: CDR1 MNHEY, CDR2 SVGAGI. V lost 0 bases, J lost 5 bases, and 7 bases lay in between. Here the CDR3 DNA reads TGTGCCAGCAGTTACTCGGAGGGAACTGAAGCTTTCTTT. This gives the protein CASSYSEGTEAFF.

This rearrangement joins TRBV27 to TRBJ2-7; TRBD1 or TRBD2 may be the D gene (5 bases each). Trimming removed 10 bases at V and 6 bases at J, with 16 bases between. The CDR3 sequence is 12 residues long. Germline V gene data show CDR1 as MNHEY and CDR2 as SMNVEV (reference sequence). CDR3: CATSRGPSEQYF. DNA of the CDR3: TGTGCCACTTCCCGGGGCCCCTCCGAGCAGTACTTC.

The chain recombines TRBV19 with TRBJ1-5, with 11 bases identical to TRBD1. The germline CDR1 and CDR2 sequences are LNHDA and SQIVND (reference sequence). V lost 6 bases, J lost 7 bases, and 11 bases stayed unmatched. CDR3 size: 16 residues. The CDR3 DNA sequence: TGTGCCAGTAGGGCATGGACAGGGGGCGTTACGCAGCCCCAGCATTTT. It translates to CASRAWTGGVTQPQHF. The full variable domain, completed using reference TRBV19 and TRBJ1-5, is DGGITQSPKYLFRKEGQNVTLSCEQNLNHDAMYWYRQDPGQGLRLIYYSQIVNDFQKGDIAEGYSVSREKKESFPLTVTSAQKNPTAFYLCASRAWTGGVTQPQHFGDGTRLSIL.

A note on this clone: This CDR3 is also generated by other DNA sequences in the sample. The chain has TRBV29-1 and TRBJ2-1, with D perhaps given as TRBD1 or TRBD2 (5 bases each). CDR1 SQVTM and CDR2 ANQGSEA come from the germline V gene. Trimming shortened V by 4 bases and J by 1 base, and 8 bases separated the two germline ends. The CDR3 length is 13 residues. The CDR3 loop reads CSVVGGSYNEQFF. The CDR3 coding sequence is TGCAGCGTTGTTGGGGGTTCCTACAATGAGCAGTTCTTC.

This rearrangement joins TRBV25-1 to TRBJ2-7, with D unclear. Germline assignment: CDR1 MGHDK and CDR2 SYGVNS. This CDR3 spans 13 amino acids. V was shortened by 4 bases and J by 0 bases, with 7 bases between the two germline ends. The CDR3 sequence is CASSVGPSYEQYF. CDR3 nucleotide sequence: TGTGCCAGCAGTGTCGGACCCTCCTACGAGCAGTACTTC.

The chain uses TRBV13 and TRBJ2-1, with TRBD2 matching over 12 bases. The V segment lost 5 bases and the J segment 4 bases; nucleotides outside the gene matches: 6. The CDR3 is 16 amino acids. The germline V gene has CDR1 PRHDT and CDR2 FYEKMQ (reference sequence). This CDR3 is CASSPWTSGMYNEQFF. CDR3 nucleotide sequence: TGTGCCAGCAGCCCCTGGACTAGCGGGATGTACAATGAGCAGTTCTTC. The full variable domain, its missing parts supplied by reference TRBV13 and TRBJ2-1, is AAGVIQSPRHLIKEKRETATLKCYPIPRHDTVYWYQQGPGQDPQFLISFYEKMQSDKGSIPDRFSAQQFSDYHSELNMSSLELGDSALYFCASSPWTSGMYNEQFFGPGTRLTVL.

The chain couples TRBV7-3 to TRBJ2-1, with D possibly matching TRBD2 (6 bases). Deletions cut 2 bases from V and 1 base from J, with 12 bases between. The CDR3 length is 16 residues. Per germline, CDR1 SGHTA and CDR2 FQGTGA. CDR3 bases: TGTGCCAGCAGCTTAGGGGACTTCTCGTCCTACAATGAGCAGTTCTTC. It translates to CASSLGDFSSYNEQFF.